These T cell receptor beta chains were read from a single sample in a study of identical twins. Each CDR3 protein gets one entry after TCRdb re-called the 5' RACE reads with MiXCR. This sample has some 250,000 distinct CDR3 sequences, with 6.5% to 8% found just once. These same data were also listed under a study on T cells expressing NK-cell markers.

Sequenced: CD8+ T cells sorted from blood. These receptors were taken from a woman younger than 30 in good health. The CDR3 runs from the conserved cysteine through the conserved F or W. D genes are given only for firm matches. Only part of the rows carry a size: once, few, many, or a class if the clone is expanded.

TRBD2 | 15 | TRBJ2-5 | few | TRBV6-5 | TGTGCCAGCAGTTACTCCTCGGCGGGAGGTGAGACCCAGTACTTC | CASSYSSAGGETQYF
TRBD1 | 14 | TRBJ1-1 | many | TRBV6-1 | TGTGCCAGCACCATAGGGACAGGGAGCACTGAAGCTTTCTTT | CASTIGTGSTEAFF
- | 13 | TRBJ2-3 | - | TRBV7-3 | TGTGCCAGCAGCTCGAACCTGGGAGATACGCAGTATTTT | CASSSNLGDTQYF
TRBD2 | 15 | TRBJ2-5 | few | TRBV9 | TGTGCCAGCTCTAGGGGAGCGGGGGAAGGAGAGACCCAGTACTTC | CASSRGAGEGETQYF
- | 12 | TRBJ2-7 | many | TRBV12-3/TRBV12-4 | TGTGCCAGCAGTCTTAGCCGTTACGAGCAGTACTTC | CASSLSRYEQYF
TRBD2 | 15 | TRBJ2-5 | many | TRBV20-1 | TGCAGTGCATCCGGGACTAGCGGGGGACCGTGGGCCCAGTACTTC | CSASGTSGGPWAQYF
- | 14 | TRBJ1-1 | - | TRBV5-6 | TGTGCCAGCAGCTTGGCCAGAGCCTACACTGAAGCTTTCTTT | CASSLARAYTEAFF
TRBD2 | 13 | TRBJ2-1 | - | TRBV19 | TGTGCCAGTAGTATAACTAGCGGGGTTGAGCAGTTCTTC | CASSITSGVEQFF
- | 14 | TRBJ2-7 | - | TRBV27 | TGTGCCAGCAGCGGGACGGGGGCCCCGTACGAGCAGTACTTC | CASSGTGAPYEQYF
TRBD1 | 17 | TRBJ1-3 | few | TRBV12-3/TRBV12-4 | TGTGCCAGCAGCCGCAGTGACAGGGAAAGAACTGGAAACACCATATATTTT | CASSRSDRERTGNTIYF
- | 14 | TRBJ2-3 | - | TRBV9 | TGTGCCAGCAGCGTGACCCGAAGCACAGATACGCAGTATTTT | CASSVTRSTDTQYF
- | 14 | TRBJ2-7 | few | TRBV29-1 | TGCAGCGTTATAACCGGGACACGGGCTTACGAGCAGTACTTC | CSVITGTRAYEQYF
- | 12 | TRBJ2-7 | few | TRBV30 | TGTGCCTGGAGTTCACAGGGGAGGGAGCAGTACTTC | CAWSSQGREQYF
- | 13 | TRBJ2-2 | - | TRBV13 | TGTGCCAGCAGCCCGGGGACTGCCGGGGAGCTGTTTTTT | CASSPGTAGELFF
- | 15 | TRBJ2-1 | - | TRBV19 | TGTGCCAGTAGTATAGTCAGGGGTTCCCACAATGAGCAGTTCTTC | CASSIVRGSHNEQFF
TRBD1 | 14 | TRBJ2-7 | many | TRBV3-1 | TGTGCCAGCAGCCAAGGGACAGGGGGGGACGAGCAGTACTTC | CASSQGTGGDEQYF
TRBD1 | 17 | TRBJ2-1 | - | TRBV27 | TGTGCCAGCAGTTTGCTTACAGGGGGCGCATCCTACAATGAGCAGTTCTTC | CASSLLTGGASYNEQFF
TRBD1 | 11 | TRBJ2-7 | many | TRBV29-1 | TGCAGCGTCTATGACAGGGACGAGCAGTACTTC | CSVYDRDEQYF
- | 15 | TRBJ2-5 | many | TRBV7-6 | TGTGCCAGCAGCTCTTCCACTAGGACAGAAGAGACCCAGTACTTC | CASSSSTRTEETQYF
- | 12 | TRBJ2-1 | few | TRBV5-5 | TGTGCCAGCAGCCTCCCGCAGGGTTCCAGGGTCTTC | CASSLPQGSRVF